The T cell receptor beta chain under discussion was sequenced for a study of CXCR3-negative and CXCR3-positive naive CD8 T cells (dated by TCRdb to between 2018 and 2021). A note on the overall study: In total, 130 million to 150 million TRB reads were obtained, or roughly 1.5 +/- 0.3 million reads per library. Data from under 12 donors, pooled across two independent experiments, went into the diversity and physicochemical repertoire analyses. For the TRBV-TRBJ cluster analysis, the naive subsets came from 5 donors, while the memory cells came from 3 donors. The study at large found these results: Freshly isolated PBMCs were used for most assays because CXCR3 expression went down partially after cryopreservation. Because surface CD5, which has been linked to self-reactivity in mice, was comparable between naive subsets, TCR interaction strength was also inferred from TRB CDR3 physicochemical properties. TRB CDR3s from CXCR3-positive naive cells showed higher hydrophobicity (lower Kidera factor 4), lower energy, and higher strength and volume indices than CXCR3-negative naive cells. Similar TRBV-TRBJ usage was shown by naive CXCR3-negative and CXCR3-positive cells from the same donor, whereas distinct patterns were shown by memory cells. Comparably high repertoire diversity was found in both naive subsets, whereas much lower repertoire diversity was found in memory CD8+ T cells.

Each CD8+ T cell subset was flow-sorted in triplicate, and 300,000 cells per subset were placed directly into RLT lysis buffer. To keep memory contaminants out, a stringent definition of naive CD8+ T cells was applied: CD45RO-CCR7+CD27+CD95-. Using standard density gradient centrifugation, peripheral blood mononuclear cells were isolated from buffy coats. Naive CXCR3-negative and CXCR3-positive CD8+ T cells were flow-sorted on a FACSAria III. Total RNA was extracted from sorted cells using an RNeasy Mini Kit. CDR3 length: 11 amino acids, cysteine to phenylalanine. No DNA is recorded. Per the germline V gene, SQVTM is the CDR1 and ANQGSEA is the CDR2. Turning to this clonotype: The clone's antigen remains unknown.

Instrument used: NextSeq 550. The Human TCR Profiling Kit (MiLaboratory) was used to prepare UMI-labeled 5' RACE TRB cDNA libraries. cDNA synthesis used the entire amount of extracted RNA, and PCR amplification then used the entire amount of cDNA produced. The libraries were made side by side, with each library going through the same number of PCR cycles. In the original analysis: With a requirement of at least two reads per UMI, MIGEC and MiXCR extracted about 49,000 +/- 11,000 unique UMI-labeled TRB cDNA molecules per library. On average, around 40,000 +/- 10,000 functional in-frame TRB CDR3 nucleotide clonotypes lacking stop codons were found per library. After each sample was downsampled to 5000 UMI-labeled TRB molecules, VDJtools was used to calculate diversity metrics such as normalized Shannon-Wiener and Chao1. VDJtools was used to calculate clonotype-size-weighted physicochemical properties of the central five CDR3 residues, namely interaction energy, strength, volume and Kidera factor 4. TCRdb reprocessed the reads, so every CDR3 protein sequence counts as one entry and DNA is not shown. TCRdb's processing, not the authors' own work, is the source of the V and J calls. The sample table includes some 150,000 distinct CDR3 sequences. Under 0.35% of the sample lies in the top ten.

Specimen: naive CXCR3+ CD8+ T cells from blood. Sample cell subset or site, as interpreted from the label and publication: CD45RO-CCR7+CD27+CD95- naive CD8+ T cells expressing CXCR3 (TNR3+). This clonotype originated in a human donor in good health. Some clones in this sample may be carry-over from other donors' samples. The chain uses TRBV29-1 and TRBJ2-5; TCRdb reports TRBD1, a call that lacks DNA to check it against. The CDR3 reads as follows: CSDQGDETQYF.